The 29 T cell receptor beta chains in this list originate from one sample, sequenced in a study of shared clonotypes between healthy human individuals (dated by TCRdb to 2018 to 2020). Libraries were made using the immunoSEQ multiplex PCR assay. TCRdb limited this immuneACCESS table to in-frame rearrangements with V and J called. A share of clones is missing; checked studies link under half to unresolved V genes, and the rest is unexplained. The sample contains about 980,000 clones, around 80% of them found a single time. The ten largest clones capture 1.5% of the sample. Sequencing was done on a sample of memory CD4+ T cells sorted from blood. What the cell subset or site label conveys for this sample: CD45RA-negative fraction. All receptors derive from a man between 18 and 29 years old in good health.

Ten or more counts support this clone. This chain joins TRBV28 and TRBJ1-5; D may be TRBD1 (5 bases). V lost 7 bases and J lost 5, with 18 bases in between. The CDR3 has 15 residues. Germline-derived CDR1 and CDR2 are MDHEN and SYDVKM. This CDR3 reads CASTSGWGGDQPQHF. The CDR3 DNA sequence: TGTGCCAGCACCTCTGGCTGGGGGGGGGATCAGCCCCAGCATTTT. The whole variable domain, filled in from reference TRBV28 and TRBJ1-5, reads DVKVTQSSRYLVKRTGEKVFLECVQDMDHENMFWYRQDPGLGLRLIYFSYDVKMKEKGDIPEGYSVSREKKERFSLILESASTNQTSMYLCASTSGWGGDQPQHFGDGTRLSIL.

This rearrangement joins TRBV6-5 to TRBJ2-3; 14 positions agree with TRBD2. Per the germline V gene, CDR1 is MNHEY and CDR2 is SVGAGI. J lost 6 bases, V lost 6 bases, and 5 bases had no gene match. The CDR3 has 15 amino acids. The CDR3 here is CASSRGLAGADTQYF. The CDR3 DNA sequence: TGTGCCAGCAGCCGGGGACTAGCGGGAGCTGATACGCAGTATTTT.

A remark on this clone: A junction end diverges from the germline sequence, so it may reflect a read error. This chain uses TRBV5-6 with TRBJ2-7, with a tentative D call TRBD2 (7 bases). Germline loops: CDR1 SGHDT, CDR2 YYEEEE. The CDR3 extends over 13 amino acids. In DNA form, the CDR3 reads TGTGCCAGCAGCTCTTCGGCGGGGGCCACGGTGTCCTTC. Encoded protein: CASSSSAGATVSF.

The chain joins TRBV7-9 to TRBJ1-6; a possible D gene is TRBD1 (5 bases). The CDR3 covers 15 residues. V was trimmed by 3 bases and J by 6 bases, leaving 12 bases between them. Germline values: CDR1 SEHNR, CDR2 FQNEAQ (reference sequence). The CDR3 sequence is CASSLQGGGNSPLHF. CDR3 in DNA: TGTGCCAGCAGCTTGCAGGGTGGTGGTAATTCACCCCTCCACTTT.

This chain uses TRBV28 with TRBJ1-5; D may be TRBD1 (6 bases). With 7 bases removed from V and 9 bases from J, the gap between germline ends came to 13 bases. The length of the CDR3 is 12 residues. The V gene's germline CDR1 is MDHEN and CDR2 SYDVKM. The CDR3 loop reads CASTTGYRPQHF. For the CDR3, the DNA is TGTGCCAGCACTACAGGGTACCGGCCCCAGCATTTT. The whole variable domain, filled in from reference TRBV28 and TRBJ1-5, reads DVKVTQSSRYLVKRTGEKVFLECVQDMDHENMFWYRQDPGLGLRLIYFSYDVKMKEKGDIPEGYSVSREKKERFSLILESASTNQTSMYLCASTTGYRPQHFGDGTRLSIL.

V is TRBV4-1 and J is TRBJ2-3; D might be TRBD2 (6 bases). Trimming took off 6 bases at V and 2 bases at J, with 9 bases between the two ends. The germline V gene has CDR1 MGHRA and CDR2 YSYEKL. CDR3 size: 13 residues. The CDR3 DNA reads as TGCGCCAGCAGAGGGACTTACACAGATACGCAGTATTTT. This encodes CASRGTYTDTQYF.

This chain uses TRBV7-9 with TRBJ2-7; 8 positions match TRBD1. Per germline, CDR1 SEHNR and CDR2 FQNEAQ (reference sequence). CDR3 length: 15 amino acids. The junction had 8 bases not matched to a gene; V was cut back by 2 bases and J by 5 bases. The DNA for the CDR3 is TGTGCCAGCAGCTTAACGAGACAGGGGCCGAACGAGCAGTACTTC. It translates to CASSLTRQGPNEQYF.

This clone has a single count. The chain has TRBV10-3 and TRBJ1-1; unclear D gene. V was pared by 10 bases and J by 8 bases, with 14 bases between. There are 11 residues in the CDR3. Germline V gene lookup returns CDR1 ENHRY and CDR2 SYGVKD. The chain's CDR3 is CATRLEFEAFF. The DNA of the CDR3 is TGTGCCACCCGACTTGAGTTCGAAGCTTTCTTT.

This chain uses TRBV6-1 with TRBJ2-3, with D unclear. This CDR3 comprises 14 residues. V shed 6 bases and J shed 0 bases, with 10 bases lying between them. Looked up from germline, CDR1 is MNHNS and CDR2 is SASEGT. CDR3 loop: CASRLETSTDTQYF. For the CDR3, the DNA is TGTGCCAGCAGACTGGAAACTAGCACAGATACGCAGTATTTT.

The chain links TRBV7-2 to TRBJ1-1; the D is unclear. V lost 4 bases and J 1 base, leaving 7 bases between the germline ends. There are 13 residues in the CDR3. Per the germline V gene, CDR1 is SGHTA and CDR2 is FQGNSA. The CDR3 spells CASSSEANTEAFF. The DNA for the CDR3 is TGTGCCAGCAGCTCGGAAGCGAACACTGAAGCTTTCTTT.

This clone was recorded a few times. This rearrangement joins TRBV28 to TRBJ1-3; D gene unclear. CDR3 length: 15 residues. Trimming stripped 7 bases from V and 0 bases from J, with 13 bases between. Germline CDR1 MDHEN, CDR2 SYDVKM. The CDR3 is CASNTPSVSGNTIYF. The CDR3 coding sequence is TGTGCCAGCAATACGCCGTCCGTCTCTGGAAACACCATATATTTT.

With regard to this clone: This sample also contains other DNA sequences that code for the same CDR3. This chain uses TRBV6-6 with TRBJ2-5; D gene unclear. Germline V lookup: CDR1 MNHNY, CDR2 SVGAGI (reference sequence). The CDR3 runs to 11 residues. Trimming took off 4 bases at V and 2 bases at J, with 2 bases between the two ends. The CDR3 DNA reads as TGTGCCAGCAGTTCTCAAGAGACCCAGTACTTC. This gives the protein CASSSQETQYF.

On this clone itself: The sample has other DNA sequences that encode this CDR3 too. V usage is TRBV5-1 and J usage is TRBJ2-3; 8 positions match TRBD2. The V gene's germline CDR1 is SGHRS and CDR2 YFSETQ. Trimming took 3 bases from V and 6 from J; bases not matched to a gene: 6. This CDR3 contains 14 residues. The DNA of the CDR3 is TGCGCCAGCAGCTCTAGCGGGTCGGGGGATACGCAGTATTTT. The encoded protein is CASSSSGSGDTQYF.

The V and J genes are TRBV7-2 and TRBJ1-5, with 11 bases that match TRBD1. The CDR3 has 15 residues. CDR1 and CDR2 from the germline V gene are SGHTA and FQGNSA. V was pared by 5 bases and J by 2 bases, with 2 bases of the junction left unmatched. The CDR3 DNA reads TGTGCCAGCAGCCCGGGACAGGGGGGCAATCAGCCCCAGCATTTT. It specifies CASSPGQGGNQPQHF. The full variable domain, rest sourced from reference TRBV7-2 and TRBJ1-5, is GAGVSQSPSNKVTEKGKDVELRCDPISGHTALYWYRQSLGQGLEFLIYFQGNSAPDKSGLPSDRFSAERTGGSVSTLTIQRTQQEDSAVYLCASSPGQGGNQPQHFGDGTRLSIL.

The V and J genes are TRBV28 and TRBJ1-5; tentatively, D is TRBD1 (6 bases). The V end lost 6 bases, the J end lost 7 bases, and 16 bases lay between the germline ends. CDR1 and CDR2 from the germline V gene are MDHEN and SYDVKM. The length of the CDR3 is 14 residues. The CDR3 region has the DNA TGTGCCAGCAGCTCCGGGACATGGAACCAGCCCCAGCATTTT. Amino acid sequence: CASSSGTWNQPQHF.

The chain combines TRBV10-3 with TRBJ2-7; D is unclear. From germline, CDR1 is ENHRY and CDR2 SYGVKD. The CDR3 covers 13 residues. V lost 4 bases, J lost 7 bases, and 14 bases lay in between. CDR3 coding DNA: TGTGCCATCAGTGGGACCCCTCCACTGGAGCAGTACTTC. Translating it yields CAISGTPPLEQYF.

There are a few counts of this clone. The chain combines TRBV19 with TRBJ1-3; weak D call: TRBD1 (6 bases). The CDR3 consists of 15 residues. The ends were cut back, 3 bases at V and 5 bases at J, with 14 bases in the middle. The V gene's germline CDR1 is LNHDA and CDR2 SQIVND (reference sequence). CDR3 residues: CASSIGQTGRNTIYF. In DNA form, the CDR3 reads TGTGCCAGTAGTATTGGCCAGACAGGAAGAAACACCATATATTTT.

In this sample, this clone turned up once. The rearrangement joins TRBV4-1 to TRBJ2-7, with TRBD2 identical over 10 bases. V trimming: 0 bases; J trimming: 4 bases; junction bases outside the gene matches: 12. The CDR3 extends over 18 amino acids. CDR1 and CDR2 from the germline V gene are MGHRA and YSYEKL. The CDR3 sequence: CASSQDASRGTSAYEQYF. DNA for the CDR3: TGCGCCAGCAGCCAAGATGCCAGCCGAGGGACTAGCGCTTACGAGCAGTACTTC.

The chain carries TRBV21-1 and TRBJ2-1; the listed D gene, TRBD1, was not tested against the DNA. TRBV21-1 is reported as a pseudogene. This CDR3 contains 16 residues. CDR3 bases: TGTGCCAGCAGCACCCCGGACAGGGGGCTTCCGAATGAGCAGTTCTTC. Protein product: CASSTPDRGLPNEQFF.

The genes are TRBV9 and TRBJ2-7; D unresolved. Germline V gene sequence: CDR1 SGDLS, CDR2 YYNGEE. V was clipped by 0 bases and J by 4 bases, with 8 bases between them. The CDR3 is 13 residues long. The CDR3 is CASSVGEVYEQYF. CDR3 nucleotide sequence: TGTGCCAGCAGCGTAGGGGAAGTGTACGAGCAGTACTTC.

With regard to this clone: This sample includes further DNA sequences coding for the same CDR3. The J gene is TRBJ2-1, the V gene TRBV27; D possibly corresponds to TRBD1 (5 bases). Trimming pared 5 bases from V and 4 bases from J, leaving 12 bases between. This CDR3 region has 14 residues. The germline V gene encodes CDR1 MNHEY and CDR2 SMNVEV (reference sequence). CDR3 nucleotide sequence: TGTGCCAGCAGTACAGGTCGGGTTTACAATGAGCAGTTCTTC. Its protein product is CASSTGRVYNEQFF.

The genes are TRBV6-5 and TRBJ1-5; D call uncertain. Germline V gives CDR1 MNHEY, CDR2 SVGAGI. The V end was cut by 5 bases, the J end by 0 bases, with 11 bases between. The CDR3 loop spans 15 amino acids. CDR3 DNA: TGTGCCAGCAGTGTGGACGGTTATAGCAATCAGCCCCAGCATTTT. Translating gives CASSVDGYSNQPQHF.

This chain uses TRBV25-1 with TRBJ2-2; maybe TRBD1 (5 bases). Per the germline V gene, CDR1 is MGHDK and CDR2 is SYGVNS. This CDR3 spans 15 amino acids. Trimming shortened V by 6 bases and J by 3 bases, and 14 bases separated the two germline ends. Here the CDR3 DNA reads TGTGCCAGCAGATGGGGCCGGGCAGACACCGGGGAGCTGTTTTTT. This codes for CASRWGRADTGELFF.

The chain joins TRBV7-2 to TRBJ2-1, with TRBD1 as a possible D gene (5 bases). V was clipped by 2 bases and J by 4 bases, with 12 bases between them. CDR3 length: 15 amino acids. Germline V gives CDR1 SGHTA, CDR2 FQGNSA. The CDR3 DNA is TGTGCCAGCAGCTTATTAGGGGAAGCTTACAATGAGCAGTTCTTC. This sequence encodes CASSLLGEAYNEQFF.

In this sample, this clone turned up a few times. V gene TRBV6-1 combines with J gene TRBJ2-7; D possibly uses TRBD1 or TRBD2 (6 bases each). The V end was cut by 2 bases, the J end by 1 base, with 12 bases between. The CDR3 has 15 residues. Germline CDR1 and CDR2: MNHNS and SASEGT. The CDR3, as DNA: TGTGCCAGCAGTGAATCGGGGGCGAGGTCCTACGAGCAGTACTTC. Its translation is CASSESGARSYEQYF.

The rearrangement joins TRBV5-1 to TRBJ2-3; 9 bases are a match to TRBD2. Germline lookup yields CDR1 SGHRS and CDR2 YFSETQ. Trimming took 9 bases from V and 2 from J; bases not matched to a gene: 7. This CDR3 contains 14 residues. The CDR3 DNA sequence: TGCGCCATCTCCAGCGGGGGGCCCACAGATACGCAGTATTTT. Translated: CAISSGGPTDTQYF.

This clone has only a few counts. The CDR3 here is CASSMGPTDTQYF. In DNA form, the CDR3 reads TGTGCCAGCAGCATGGGACCTACAGATACGCAGTATTTT. The rearrangement joins TRBV5-5 to TRBJ2-3; D may be TRBD1 or TRBD2 (5 bases each). The CDR3 spans 13 residues. The germline gives CDR1 SGHKS, CDR2 YYEKEE (reference sequence). The V end was cut by 4 bases, the J end by 3 bases, with 9 bases between.

The V and J genes are TRBV6-1 and TRBJ1-5; D uncertain. The CDR3 sequence is 15 residues long. V was pared by 7 bases and J by 7 bases, with 20 bases between. Germline CDR1 reads MNHNS; CDR2 reads SASEGT. The CDR3 DNA follows: TGTGCCAGCATTTTGAACCCGGGGTGGTCACAGCCCCAGCATTTT. Amino acid sequence: CASILNPGWSQPQHF.

The J gene is TRBJ1-6, the V gene TRBV9; TRBD1 aligns across 9 bases. J gave up 7 bases and V 4 bases, and 6 bases lay outside the gene matches. Germline V gene data show CDR1 as SGDLS and CDR2 as YYNGEE. This CDR3 contains 15 residues. The CDR3 loop is CASSSGQGKNSPLHF. The CDR3, as DNA: TGTGCCAGCAGCTCTGGACAGGGGAAAAATTCACCCCTCCACTTT.